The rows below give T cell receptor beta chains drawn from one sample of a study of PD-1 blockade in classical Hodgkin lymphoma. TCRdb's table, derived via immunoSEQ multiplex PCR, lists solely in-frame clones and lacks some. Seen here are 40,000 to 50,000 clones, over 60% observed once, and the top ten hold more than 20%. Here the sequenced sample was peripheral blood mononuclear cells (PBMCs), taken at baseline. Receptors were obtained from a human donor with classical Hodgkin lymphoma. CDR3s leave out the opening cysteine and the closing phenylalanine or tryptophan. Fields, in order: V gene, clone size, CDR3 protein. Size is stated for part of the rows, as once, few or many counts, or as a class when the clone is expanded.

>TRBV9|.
ASSPRGGRGQPQH
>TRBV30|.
AWSLGTGPYEQY
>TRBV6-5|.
ASSAASGTDTQY
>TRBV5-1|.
ASSFGQGIQETQY
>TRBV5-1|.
ASSVRTTTEAF
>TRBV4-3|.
ASSQFPSAHNEQF
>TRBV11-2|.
ASSLDGRYGYT
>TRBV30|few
AWSGYSNQPQH
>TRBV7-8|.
ASSSGRTYGYT
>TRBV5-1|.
ASSLAGNYNEQF
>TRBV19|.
ASSIPGGTPQH
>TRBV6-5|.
ASSVLYSSYEQY
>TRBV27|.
ASRLAGRLAGGYYEQY
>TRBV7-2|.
ASSLKDRNTEAF
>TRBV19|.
ASNGGSSYEQY
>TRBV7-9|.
ASSLKGPNEKLF
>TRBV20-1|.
SARRQGAF
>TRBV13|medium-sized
ASSMTSLLSYEQY
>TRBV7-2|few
ASSLVVSGYT
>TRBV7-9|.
ASSTGLAGVVPGNEQF
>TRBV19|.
ASSPRTGVEAF
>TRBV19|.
ASSIPGGSAQF
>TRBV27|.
ASIGYYGYT
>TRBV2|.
ATRLAVQDEQY
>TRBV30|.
AWSPGGVYEQY
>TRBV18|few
ASSLARGGEPQH
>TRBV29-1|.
VGRNTGELF
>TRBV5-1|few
ASSLLAGAGETQY
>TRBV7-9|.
ASSLTPATNEKLF
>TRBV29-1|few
SVGRDSNQPQH
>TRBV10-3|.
AISAILTSYNEQF
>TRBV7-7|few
ASSRDMNTEAF
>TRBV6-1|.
ASSLGSNYGYT
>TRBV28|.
ASRLAPGGYEQY
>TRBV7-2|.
ASSLGPTGASYEQY
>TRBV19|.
ASIAFGGEVSQPQH
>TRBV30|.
AWGLAGDEQF
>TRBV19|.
ASSIRGDEQF
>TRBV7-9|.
ASSLLGAKAF
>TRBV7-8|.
ASSLGPLYEQY
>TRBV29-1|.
SVEALGYGYT